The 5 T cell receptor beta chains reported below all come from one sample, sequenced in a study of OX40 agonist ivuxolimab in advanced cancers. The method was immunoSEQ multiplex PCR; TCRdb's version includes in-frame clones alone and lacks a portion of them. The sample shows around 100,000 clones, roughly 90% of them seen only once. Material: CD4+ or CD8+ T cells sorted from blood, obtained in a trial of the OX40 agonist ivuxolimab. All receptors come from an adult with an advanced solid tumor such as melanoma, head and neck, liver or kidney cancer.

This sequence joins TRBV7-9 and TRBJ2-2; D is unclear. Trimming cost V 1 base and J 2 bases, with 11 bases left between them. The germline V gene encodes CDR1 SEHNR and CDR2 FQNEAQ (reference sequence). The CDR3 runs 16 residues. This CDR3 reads CASSLGVRTNTGELFF. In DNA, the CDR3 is TGTGCCAGCAGCTTAGGTGTCCGAACTAACACCGGGGAGCTGTTTTTT.

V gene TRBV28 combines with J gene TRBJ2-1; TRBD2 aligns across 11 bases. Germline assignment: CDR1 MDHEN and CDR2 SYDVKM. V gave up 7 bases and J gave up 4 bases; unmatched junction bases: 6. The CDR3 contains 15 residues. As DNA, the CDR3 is TGTGCCAGCAAGGTGACTAGCGGGATTTACAATGAGCAGTTCTTC. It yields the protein CASKVTSGIYNEQFF. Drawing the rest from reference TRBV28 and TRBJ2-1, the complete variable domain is DVKVTQSSRYLVKRTGEKVFLECVQDMDHENMFWYRQDPGLGLRLIYFSYDVKMKEKGDIPEGYSVSREKKERFSLILESASTNQTSMYLCASKVTSGIYNEQFFGPGTRLTVL.

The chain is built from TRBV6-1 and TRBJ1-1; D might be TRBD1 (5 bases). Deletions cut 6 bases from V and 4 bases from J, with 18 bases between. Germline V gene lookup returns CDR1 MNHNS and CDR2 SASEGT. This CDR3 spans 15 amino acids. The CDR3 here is CASSHTSRVGTEAFF. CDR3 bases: TGTGCCAGCAGCCACACCTCCAGGGTCGGCACTGAAGCTTTCTTT.

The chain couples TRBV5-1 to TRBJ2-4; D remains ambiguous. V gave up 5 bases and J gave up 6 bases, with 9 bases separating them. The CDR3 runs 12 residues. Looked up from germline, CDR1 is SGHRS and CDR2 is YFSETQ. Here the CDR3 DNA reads TGCGCCAGCAGTCCTTCGGGAAACATTCAGTACTTC. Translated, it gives CASSPSGNIQYF. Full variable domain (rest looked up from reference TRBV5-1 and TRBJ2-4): KAGVTQTPRYLIKTRGQQVTLSCSPISGHRSVSWYQQTPGQGLQFLFEYFSETQRNKGNFPGRFSGRQFSNSRSEMNVSTLELGDSALYLCASSPSGNIQYFGAGTRLSVL.

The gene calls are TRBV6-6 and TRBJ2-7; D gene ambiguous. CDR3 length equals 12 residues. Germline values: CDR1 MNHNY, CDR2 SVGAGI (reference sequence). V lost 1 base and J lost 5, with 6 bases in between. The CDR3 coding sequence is TGTGCCAGCAGTTACTTGGGGAACGAGCAGTACTTC. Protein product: CASSYLGNEQYF.